This T cell receptor (beta chain) was sequenced in a study of tumor-infiltrating lymphocytes in primary liver carcinoma. Turning to the study itself: Productive TCRbeta reads per sample were roughly 3.5 to 7.5 million, not differing by tissue.

Turning to this clonotype: Antigen specificity is unknown. Sequence at one end of the junction differs from germline and may be a read error.

Per the germline V gene, CDR1 is SGHTA and CDR2 is FQGTGA. This CDR3 contains 13 residues. Study-wide results and limits: Tumor-adjacent and tumor-blood pairs showed less overlap than tumor region pairs.

Co-extraction of RNA and DNA was performed on 20-30 mg of unsorted bulk tissue. The patients presented with primary liver carcinoma, which was managed through surgical resection. Each tumor was sampled at four poles and its centre. With a constant-region primer, TCR beta cDNA was made from around 530 ng of total RNA. Three nested multiplex PCR rounds, a slightly modified ARM-PCR, produced the libraries for TCR beta. Running 9 to 11 cycles apiece, the first two PCR rounds relied on TRBV1-TRBV30 forward primers together with a C-beta reverse primer. TCRdb re-analysed the multiplex PCR reads in MiXCR, keeping a single row per CDR3 protein. The sample gives tens of thousands of distinct CDR3 sequences, about two thirds of which show up once; just under 30% is in the top ten.

V and J are TRBV7-3 and TRBJ2-5; 7 positions agree with TRBD1. The TCR sequence derives from a middle-aged man with primary liver carcinoma and hepatitis B virus infection. The sequencing sample was made of liver tumor tissue from sampling region 5. Subset meaning: tumor region T5, tumor centre. This CDR3 reads CANSRDRQEIQYF. Here the CDR3 DNA reads TGTGCCAACTCCCGGGACAGACAAGAGATCCAGTACTTC.